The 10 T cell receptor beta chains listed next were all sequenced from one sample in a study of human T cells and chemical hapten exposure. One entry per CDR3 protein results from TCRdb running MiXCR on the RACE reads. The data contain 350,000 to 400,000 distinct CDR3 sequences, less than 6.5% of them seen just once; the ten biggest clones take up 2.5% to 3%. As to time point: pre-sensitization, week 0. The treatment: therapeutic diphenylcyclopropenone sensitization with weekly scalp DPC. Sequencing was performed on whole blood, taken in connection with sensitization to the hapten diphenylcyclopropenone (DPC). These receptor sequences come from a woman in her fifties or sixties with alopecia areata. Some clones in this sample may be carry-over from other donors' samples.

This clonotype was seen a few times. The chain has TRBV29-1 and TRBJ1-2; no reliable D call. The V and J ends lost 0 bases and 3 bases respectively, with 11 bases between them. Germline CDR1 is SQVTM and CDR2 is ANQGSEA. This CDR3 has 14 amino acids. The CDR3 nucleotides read TGCAGCGTTGAAGATTCCGGGTTTTACTATGGCTACACCTTC. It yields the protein CSVEDSGFYYGYTF.

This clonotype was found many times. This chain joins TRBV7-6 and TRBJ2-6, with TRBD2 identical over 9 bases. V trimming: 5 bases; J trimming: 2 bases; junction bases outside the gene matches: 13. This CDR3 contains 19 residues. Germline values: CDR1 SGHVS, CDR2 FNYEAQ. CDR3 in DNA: TGTGCCAGCAGCCCACGACCCGGGCGGGAGGGCCCTGGGGCCAACGTCCTGACTTTC. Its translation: CASSPRPGREGPGANVLTF.

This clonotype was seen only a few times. CDR3 in DNA: TGTGCCAGCAGCTTAGCGAACGGGTTAAACACTGAAGCTTTCTTT. Translating it yields CASSLANGLNTEAFF. The chain combines TRBV7-9 with TRBJ1-1; no definite D call. Germline V lookup: CDR1 SEHNR, CDR2 FQNEAQ (reference sequence). The CDR3 sequence is 15 residues long. Trimming pared 0 bases from V and 2 bases from J, leaving 10 bases between.

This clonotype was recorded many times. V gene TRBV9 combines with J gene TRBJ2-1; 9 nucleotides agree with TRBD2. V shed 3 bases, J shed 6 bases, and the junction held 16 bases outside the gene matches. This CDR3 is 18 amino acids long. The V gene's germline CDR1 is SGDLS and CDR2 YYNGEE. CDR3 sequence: CASSATMTGTSFPNEQFF. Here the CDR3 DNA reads TGTGCCAGCAGCGCAACAATGACCGGGACTAGCTTTCCCAATGAGCAGTTCTTC.

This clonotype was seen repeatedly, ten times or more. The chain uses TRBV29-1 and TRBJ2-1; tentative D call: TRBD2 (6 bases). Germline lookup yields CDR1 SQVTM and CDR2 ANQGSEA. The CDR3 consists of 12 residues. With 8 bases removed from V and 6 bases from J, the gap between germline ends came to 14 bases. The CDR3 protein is CSLQEGVNEQFF. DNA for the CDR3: TGCAGCCTCCAGGAGGGCGTCAATGAGCAGTTCTTC.

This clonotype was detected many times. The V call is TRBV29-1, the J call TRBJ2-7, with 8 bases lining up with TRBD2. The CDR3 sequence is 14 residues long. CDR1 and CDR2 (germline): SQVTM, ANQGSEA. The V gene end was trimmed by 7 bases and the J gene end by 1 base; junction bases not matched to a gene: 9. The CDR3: CSAGGDGRSYEQYF. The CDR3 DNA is TGCAGCGCCGGGGGGGACGGTCGTTCCTACGAGCAGTACTTC.

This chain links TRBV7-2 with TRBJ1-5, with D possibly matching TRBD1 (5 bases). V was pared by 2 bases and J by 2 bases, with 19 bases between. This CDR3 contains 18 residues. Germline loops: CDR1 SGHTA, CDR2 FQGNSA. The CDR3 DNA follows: TGTGCCAGCAGCTTAAGGCGGGACGGTGGGATAGGCAATCAGCCCCAGCATTTT. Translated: CASSLRRDGGIGNQPQHF. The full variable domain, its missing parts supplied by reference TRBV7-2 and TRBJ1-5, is GAGVSQSPSNKVTEKGKDVELRCDPISGHTALYWYRQSLGQGLEFLIYFQGNSAPDKSGLPSDRFSAERTGGSVSTLTIQRTQQEDSAVYLCASSLRRDGGIGNQPQHFGDGTRLSIL.

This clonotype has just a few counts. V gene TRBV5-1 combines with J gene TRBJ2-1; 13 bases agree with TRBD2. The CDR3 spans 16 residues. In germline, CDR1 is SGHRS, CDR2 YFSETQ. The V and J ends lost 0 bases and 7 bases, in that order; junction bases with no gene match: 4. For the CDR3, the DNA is TGCGCCAGCAGCTTGGCGTTGGGACTAGCGGGGAATGAGCAGTTCTTC. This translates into CASSLALGLAGNEQFF. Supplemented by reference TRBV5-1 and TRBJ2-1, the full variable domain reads KAGVTQTPRYLIKTRGQQVTLSCSPISGHRSVSWYQQTPGQGLQFLFEYFSETQRNKGNFPGRFSGRQFSNSRSEMNVSTLELGDSALYLCASSLALGLAGNEQFFGPGTRLTVL.

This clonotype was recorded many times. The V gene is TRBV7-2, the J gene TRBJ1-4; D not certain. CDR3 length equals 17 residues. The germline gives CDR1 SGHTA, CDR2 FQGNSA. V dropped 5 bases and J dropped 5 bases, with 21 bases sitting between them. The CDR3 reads CASSPSPQRFPNEKLFF. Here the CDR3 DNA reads TGTGCCAGCAGCCCCTCCCCTCAGAGATTCCCGAATGAAAAACTGTTTTTT.

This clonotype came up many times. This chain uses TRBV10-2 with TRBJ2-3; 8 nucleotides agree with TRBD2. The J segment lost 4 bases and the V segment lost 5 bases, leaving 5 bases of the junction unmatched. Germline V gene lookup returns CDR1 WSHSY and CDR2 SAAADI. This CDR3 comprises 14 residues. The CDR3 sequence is CASSSGSGADTQYF. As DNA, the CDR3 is TGCGCCAGCAGTAGCGGGAGCGGCGCAGATACGCAGTATTTT.